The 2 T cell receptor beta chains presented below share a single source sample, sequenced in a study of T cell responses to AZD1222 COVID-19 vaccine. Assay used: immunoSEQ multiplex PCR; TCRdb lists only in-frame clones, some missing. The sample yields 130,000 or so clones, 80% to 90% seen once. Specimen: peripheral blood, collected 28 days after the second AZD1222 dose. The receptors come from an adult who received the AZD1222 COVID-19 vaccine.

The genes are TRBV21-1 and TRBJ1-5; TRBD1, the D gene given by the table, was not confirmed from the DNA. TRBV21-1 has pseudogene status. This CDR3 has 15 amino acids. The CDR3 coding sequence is TGTGCCAGCAGCAAAAATCCGACAGTAGATCAGCCCCAGCATTTT. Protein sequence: CASSKNPTVDQPQHF.

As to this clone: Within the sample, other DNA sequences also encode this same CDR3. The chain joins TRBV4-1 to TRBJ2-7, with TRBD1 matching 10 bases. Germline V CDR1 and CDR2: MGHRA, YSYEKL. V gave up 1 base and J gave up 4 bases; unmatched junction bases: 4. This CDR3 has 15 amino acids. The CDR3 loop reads CASSQGTGGTYEQYF. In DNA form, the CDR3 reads TGCGCCAGCAGCCAAGGGACAGGGGGGACGTACGAGCAGTACTTC.